A single sample gave rise to the 21 T cell receptor beta chains below, sequenced in a study of blood T cell repertoires in COVID-19. Measured with immunoSEQ multiplex PCR; TCRdb has only the in-frame clones, and not every one. The data show 150,000 to 200,000 clones, around 79% seen once. Sequencing used peripheral blood. These receptors all come from a middle-aged woman with COVID-19, enrolled during active disease.

The chain carries TRBV29-1 and TRBJ1-2; 10 nucleotides line up with TRBD1. The CDR3 consists of 13 residues. The germline V gene has CDR1 SQVTM and CDR2 ANQGSEA. V dropped 1 base and J dropped 5; count of bases not matched to a gene: 1. The CDR3 is CSVEGTGGYGYTF. As DNA, the CDR3 is TGCAGCGTTGAAGGGACAGGGGGTTATGGCTACACCTTC.

The J gene is TRBJ1-5, the V gene TRBV19, with D unresolved. Trimming removed 5 bases from V and 10 bases from J, with 15 bases in between. CDR1 and CDR2 (germline): LNHDA, SQIVND (reference sequence). There are 13 residues in the CDR3. CDR3: CASSEIVPVPQHF. The CDR3 coding sequence is TGTGCCAGTAGTGAAATAGTCCCGGTACCCCAGCATTTT.

The rearrangement links TRBV27 to TRBJ1-2; 9 positions agree with TRBD1. V lost 7 bases and J lost 8; bases outside the gene matches: 11. Germline assignment: CDR1 MNHEY and CDR2 SMNVEV (reference sequence). CDR3 size: 14 residues. This CDR3 is CASTRPGQGSGYTF. The CDR3 DNA reads TGTGCCAGCACCCGACCGGGACAGGGATCCGGCTACACCTTC.

The gene calls are TRBV30 and TRBJ2-1; 8 bases line up with TRBD2. Germline CDR1 reads GTSNPN; CDR2 reads SVGIG (reference sequence). The CDR3 contains 16 residues. Trimming took 5 bases from V and 12 from J; bases not matched to a gene: 21. CDR3 protein: CAWDTRRFHSGDLQFF. The CDR3 DNA follows: TGTGCCTGGGACACCCGCAGGTTCCATAGCGGGGACCTGCAGTTCTTC.

This clone showed up just once. The chain links TRBV6-6 to TRBJ2-5; D remains ambiguous. The J call is uncertain, as TRBJ2-7 better fits the DNA end. CDR1 and CDR2 (germline): MNHNY, SVGAGI (reference sequence). The CDR3 runs to 12 residues. The DNA for the CDR3 is TGTGCCAGCAGTTACGGGCACATCGAGCAGTACTTC. Amino acid sequence: CASSYGHIEQYF.

This rearrangement joins TRBV6-6 to TRBJ1-6; D uncertain. Trimming took off 5 bases at V and 8 bases at J, with 10 bases between the two ends. The CDR3 has 13 residues. Germline V gives CDR1 MNHNY, CDR2 SVGAGI (reference sequence). CDR3 in DNA: TGTGCCAGCAGTCCCCCGGGAGATTCACCCCTCCACTTT. Translated, it gives CASSPPGDSPLHF.

Details on this clone: The junction and the germline gene differ at one end; a read error may be behind it. The V and J genes are TRBV6-5 and TRBJ2-7; no firm D call. The V gene's germline CDR1 is MNHEY and CDR2 SVGAGI. The CDR3 has 13 amino acids. This chain's CDR3 is CASSNSPRYEQYF. CDR3 nucleotides: TGTGCCAGCAGTAACTCCCCCCGTTACGAGCAGTACTTC.

The J gene is TRBJ2-1, the V gene TRBV7-3; 9 bases match TRBD1. This CDR3 has 15 residues. V trimming: 5 bases; J trimming: 2 bases; junction bases outside the gene matches: 4. Germline assignment: CDR1 SGHTA and CDR2 FQGTGA. CDR3 coding DNA: TGTGCCAGCAGCCTGGGACAGGGCGCCTACAATGAGCAGTTCTTC. It codes for CASSLGQGAYNEQFF.

The chain uses TRBV21-1 and TRBJ2-1; the table's D call, TRBD1, has no DNA check behind it. TRBV21-1 is a recognized pseudogene. The CDR3 runs to 16 residues. The CDR3 DNA is TGTGCCAGCAGCCCCCCTCCGGGACAGGGCCACAATGAGCAGTTCTTC. As protein: CASSPPPGQGHNEQFF.

The rearrangement links TRBV30 to TRBJ1-3; D remains unclear. Trimming pared 0 bases from V and 0 bases from J, leaving 9 bases between. The CDR3 runs 15 residues. Germline V CDR1 and CDR2: GTSNPN, SVGIG (reference sequence). The DNA of the CDR3 is TGTGCCTGGAGTGTACTCATTAGCTCTGGAAACACCATATATTTT. It translates to CAWSVLISSGNTIYF.

This clone was seen a handful of times. The CDR3 sequence is CASSVAGAEETGELFF. CDR3 in DNA: TGTGCCAGCAGCGTAGCTGGAGCGGAGGAGACCGGGGAGCTGTTTTTT. This chain joins TRBV9 and TRBJ2-2; TRBD2 might be the D (5 bases). CDR1 is SGDLS, CDR2 YYNGEE, per germline. This CDR3 is built from 16 residues. Trimming took off 0 bases at V and 5 bases at J, with 14 bases between the two ends. The whole variable domain, filled in from reference TRBV9 and TRBJ2-2, reads DSGVTQTPKHLITATGQRVTLRCSPRSGDLSVYWYQQSLDQGLQFLIQYYNGEERAKGNILERFSAQQFPDLHSELNLSSLELGDSALYFCASSVAGAEETGELFFGEGSRLTVL.

This clone was recorded a few times. This chain joins TRBV29-1 and TRBJ2-3; 9 bases are shared with TRBD2. The CDR3 runs to 14 residues. Germline V gene lookup returns CDR1 SQVTM and CDR2 ANQGSEA. V lost 5 bases, J lost 2 bases, and 5 bases stayed unmatched. DNA for the CDR3: TGCAGCGTTCTAGCGGGGAGTAACACAGATACGCAGTATTTT. This encodes CSVLAGSNTDTQYF.

This chain joins TRBV3-1 (or the pseudogene TRBV3-2) and TRBJ1-6; perhaps TRBD1 as D (6 bases). Trimming pared 7 bases from V and 5 bases from J, leaving 9 bases between. Germline V gives CDR1 LGHDT, CDR2 YNNKEL (reference sequence). The CDR3 has 13 amino acids. The CDR3 region has the DNA TGTGCCAGCAAGGGGGTTGATAATTCACCCCTCCACTTT. Translated: CASKGVDNSPLHF.

The chain combines TRBV18 with TRBJ2-1, with 9 nucleotides matching TRBD1. V was pared by 0 bases and J by 2 bases, with 5 bases of the junction left unmatched. CDR1 is KGHSH, CDR2 LQKENI, per germline. The CDR3 runs 17 residues. The CDR3 reads CASSPPPGQGPYNEQFF. CDR3 sequence (DNA): TGTGCCAGCTCACCACCCCCCGGACAGGGGCCCTACAATGAGCAGTTCTTC.

Turning to this clone: Other DNA sequences from this sample encode an identical CDR3 as well. The V call is TRBV5-4, the J call TRBJ2-1, with D uncertain. Per the germline V gene, CDR1 is SGHNT and CDR2 is YYREEE (reference sequence). The V and J ends lost 0 bases and 7 bases respectively, with 8 bases between them. The CDR3 runs 13 residues. CDR3 in DNA: TGTGCCAGCAGCTTGGTTGGCGGAAATGAGCAGTTCTTC. Translation gives CASSLVGGNEQFF.

This clone appeared a few times. V usage is TRBV7-9 and J usage is TRBJ2-2, with D possibly TRBD1 on 5 matching bases. Germline loops: CDR1 SEHNR, CDR2 FQNEAQ (reference sequence). V was trimmed by 2 bases and J by 5 bases, leaving 9 bases between them. The CDR3 covers 14 residues. The CDR3 loop reads CASSLLAGTGELFF. The CDR3 nucleotides are TGTGCCAGCAGCTTACTGGCAGGGACCGGGGAGCTGTTTTTT. The entire variable domain, with the rest obtained from reference TRBV7-9 and TRBJ2-2, is as follows: DTGVSQNPRHKITKRGQNVTFRCDPISEHNRLYWYRQTLGQGPEFLTYFQNEAQLEKSRLLSDRFSAERPKGSFSTLEIQRTEQGDSAMYLCASSLLAGTGELFFGEGSRLTVL.

This sequence joins TRBV19 and TRBJ2-3; TRBD2 might be the D (7 bases). The CDR3 extends over 14 amino acids. V dropped 6 bases and J dropped 2 bases, with 12 bases sitting between them. CDR1 is LNHDA and CDR2 is SQIVND in the germline V gene (reference sequence). The DNA for the CDR3 is TGTGCCAGTAGGCGGGGGCCCTACACAGATACGCAGTATTTT. Translating it yields CASRRGPYTDTQYF.

This chain uses TRBV9 with TRBJ2-6, with D unresolved. The CDR3 is 17 residues long. The V gene's germline CDR1 is SGDLS and CDR2 YYNGEE. V dropped 3 bases and J dropped 0 bases, with 13 bases sitting between them. CDR3 sequence reads: CASSDGYPSSGANVLTF. The CDR3 nucleotides read TGTGCCAGCAGCGACGGGTACCCTAGCTCTGGGGCCAACGTCCTGACTTTC.

The chain recombines TRBV5-8 with TRBJ2-3; no clear D. Trimming left V 3 bases short and J 5 bases short, with 4 bases between. Germline CDR1 is SGHTS and CDR2 is YDEGEE. This CDR3 spans 11 amino acids. The CDR3 protein is CASSYGDTQYF. As DNA, the CDR3 is TGTGCCAGCAGCTACGGAGATACGCAGTATTTT. Based on the CDR3 plus reference TRBV5-8 and TRBJ2-3, the full variable domain is EAGVTQSPTHLIKTRGQQATLRCSPISGHTSVYWYQQALGLGLQFLLWYDEGEERNRGNFPPRFSGRQFPNYSSELNVNALELEDSALYLCASSYGDTQYFGPGTRLTVL.

The chain recombines TRBV4-1 with TRBJ2-3; D is possibly TRBD1 (5 bases). The CDR3 extends over 17 amino acids. The V gene's germline CDR1 is MGHRA and CDR2 YSYEKL. Between the trimmed V and J ends, which lost 3 bases and 4 bases, there was a span of 20 bases. This CDR3 reads CASSHGLQGRFADTQYF. The CDR3 DNA reads as TGCGCCAGCAGCCACGGCCTCCAGGGTAGATTCGCAGATACGCAGTATTTT.

The chain recombines TRBV7-9 with TRBJ1-1, with 7 bases that match TRBD1. Germline V lookup: CDR1 SEHNR, CDR2 FQNEAQ (reference sequence). CDR3 size: 14 residues. The V and J ends lost 3 bases and 4 bases, in that order; junction bases with no gene match: 5. The CDR3 DNA is TGTGCCAGCAGCTTCCAGGGGGGAGGCACTGAAGCTTTCTTT. Translation gives CASSFQGGGTEAFF.